The TCR beta chain under discussion was sequenced for a study of PD-1 blockade in classical Hodgkin lymphoma. This CDR3 comprises 15 residues. J was trimmed by 2 bases and V by 0 bases; bases with no gene match: 2. Germline V lookup: CDR1 MNHEY, CDR2 SVGAGI. The protocol was immunoSEQ multiplex PCR, while the TCRdb copy is restricted to in-frame clones and leaves out a portion. The sample has about 20,000 clones, 73% seen once; the top ten hold approximately 25%. No patient escaped relapse after autologous stem cell transplantation, and brentuximab vedotin exposure varied. This chain joins TRBV6-5 and TRBJ2-7, with TRBD2 matching over 9 bases. Material: peripheral blood mononuclear cells (PBMCs), obtained before the second cycle of nivolumab. This sequence originates from a human donor with classical Hodgkin lymphoma. The CDR3 DNA reads as TGTGCCAGCAGTTACTCGACTAGCGGTACCTACGAGCAGTACTTC. It encodes CASSYSTSGTYEQYF.